The 25 T cell receptor beta chains in this list originate from one sample, sequenced in a study of blood T cell repertoires in COVID-19. The method was immunoSEQ multiplex PCR; TCRdb's version includes in-frame clones alone and lacks a portion of them. The table lists 65,000 to 90,000 clones, around 80% of them singletons. Sequencing was done on a sample of peripheral blood. All receptors come from a man aged 60 to 69 with active or convalescent COVID-19.

This sequence joins TRBV10-3 and TRBJ1-3; possibly TRBD1 for D (6 bases). Germline V gives CDR1 ENHRY, CDR2 SYGVKD. Deletions cut 10 bases from V and 13 bases from J, with 20 bases between. The CDR3 sequence is 12 residues long. This CDR3 is CATSGAEDHIYF. CDR3 bases: TGTGCCACCTCAGGGGCCGAAGATCATATATATTTT.

The chain combines TRBV2 with TRBJ2-5; 8 bases align to TRBD2. The V gene end was trimmed by 2 bases and the J gene end by 7 bases; junction bases not matched to a gene: 0. The CDR3 extends over 12 amino acids. From germline, CDR1 is SNHLY and CDR2 FYNNEI. The CDR3 protein is CASSESGGTQYF. The CDR3 region has the DNA TGTGCCAGCAGTGAAAGCGGGGGGACCCAGTACTTC.

This chain links TRBV10-3 with TRBJ2-2; weak D call: TRBD2 (6 bases). The germline gives CDR1 ENHRY, CDR2 SYGVKD. The CDR3 totals 14 residues. Trimming took 4 bases from V and 1 from J, leaving 7 bases between them. The CDR3 region is CAISGLENTGELFF. CDR3 in DNA: TGTGCCATCAGTGGACTAGAGAACACCGGGGAGCTGTTTTTT.

The genes are TRBV29-1 and TRBJ1-2, with 7 nucleotides matching TRBD1. V lost 4 bases to trimming and J lost 3 bases; unmatched junction nucleotides: 2. This CDR3 has 12 residues. Germline V gene data show CDR1 as SQVTM and CDR2 as ANQGSEA. The CDR3 loop is CSVGQGDYGYTF. DNA of the CDR3: TGCAGCGTTGGGCAGGGGGACTATGGCTACACCTTC.

The chain employs TRBV28 and TRBJ2-3, with TRBD2 matching over 10 bases. The CDR3 is made up of 16 amino acids. The trim removed 3 bases at V and 1 base at J, leaving 4 bases unmatched. The germline gives CDR1 MDHEN, CDR2 SYDVKM. The CDR3 nucleotides read TGTGCCAGCAGTTTGACAGGGACTAGCGGCACAGATACGCAGTATTTT. It translates to CASSLTGTSGTDTQYF.

This chain links TRBV29-1 with TRBJ1-1, with D tentatively TRBD1 (6 bases). CDR1 and CDR2 from the germline V gene are SQVTM and ANQGSEA. This CDR3 is built from 14 residues. Trimming took 7 bases from V and 0 from J, leaving 15 bases between them. CDR3 nucleotide sequence: TGCAGCGCCTCAGGGGTCGGGATGAACACTGAAGCTTTCTTT. This codes for CSASGVGMNTEAFF.

The rearrangement links TRBV9 to TRBJ2-2, with D perhaps TRBD2 (6 bases). Per the germline V gene, CDR1 is SGDLS and CDR2 is YYNGEE. The CDR3 has 15 residues. V shed 0 bases and J shed 7 bases, with 13 bases lying between them. CDR3 in amino acids: CASSVVGSRYGELFF. CDR3 nucleotide sequence: TGTGCCAGCAGCGTAGTCGGGAGCCGGTACGGGGAGCTGTTTTTT. The variable domain in full, completed from reference TRBV9 and TRBJ2-2, reads DSGVTQTPKHLITATGQRVTLRCSPRSGDLSVYWYQQSLDQGLQFLIQYYNGEERAKGNILERFSAQQFPDLHSELNLSSLELGDSALYFCASSVVGSRYGELFFGEGSRLTVL.

This chain joins TRBV5-4 and TRBJ2-3, with 8 bases identical to TRBD2. V dropped 1 base and J dropped 0; count of bases not matched to a gene: 1. Germline V gene sequence: CDR1 SGHNT, CDR2 YYREEE (reference sequence). This CDR3 is built from 15 residues. CDR3 loop: CASSLTGGSTDTQYF. The CDR3 coding sequence is TGTGCCAGCAGCTTGACGGGGGGGAGCACAGATACGCAGTATTTT.

The V gene is TRBV5-1, the J gene TRBJ2-3; 11 positions agree with TRBD2. V gave up 6 bases and J gave up 2 bases; unmatched junction bases: 14. CDR1 is SGHRS and CDR2 is YFSETQ in the germline V gene. The CDR3 totals 18 residues. This CDR3 reads CASIRSTSGGLTTDTQYF. The CDR3, as DNA: TGCGCCAGCATCCGATCAACTAGCGGGGGCCTAACCACAGATACGCAGTATTTT.

V and J are TRBV28 and TRBJ1-2, with a possible D match to TRBD1 (5 bases). Deletions cut 4 bases from V and 6 bases from J, with 18 bases between. The V gene's germline CDR1 is MDHEN and CDR2 SYDVKM. The CDR3 runs to 15 residues. CDR3 region: CASSSHRRGRNGYTF. In DNA form, the CDR3 reads TGTGCCAGCAGTTCCCATAGGAGGGGCCGAAATGGCTACACCTTC.

The chain recombines TRBV18 with TRBJ2-5; D might be TRBD2 (6 bases). Trimming pared 4 bases from V and 0 bases from J, leaving 9 bases between. CDR3 length equals 14 residues. Per germline, CDR1 KGHSH and CDR2 LQKENI. The CDR3 here is CASSRRGYQETQYF. CDR3 bases: TGTGCCAGCTCACGACGGGGGTACCAAGAGACCCAGTACTTC. The entire variable domain, with the rest obtained from reference TRBV18 and TRBJ2-5, is as follows: NAGVMQNPRHLVRRRGQEARLRCSPMKGHSHVYWYRQLPEEGLKFMVYLQKENIIDESGMPKERFSAEFPKEGPSILRIQQVVRGDSAAYFCASSRRGYQETQYFGPGTRLLVL.

This rearrangement joins TRBV7-3 to TRBJ2-1; D might be TRBD2 (5 bases). Per the germline V gene, CDR1 is SGHTA and CDR2 is FQGTGA. CDR3 size: 14 residues. Trimming cost V 1 base and J 12 bases, with 16 bases left between them. The CDR3 here is CASSLKGWTDVQFF. The DNA for the CDR3 is TGTGCCAGCAGCTTAAAAGGGTGGACTGACGTGCAGTTCTTC.

The rearrangement joins TRBV6-2 or TRBV6-3 to TRBJ2-5; 13 bases line up with TRBD2. With V trimmed by 5 bases and J by 3 bases, 9 bases remained unmatched. The CDR3 sequence is 17 residues long. Germline CDR1 is MNHEY and CDR2 is SVGEGT. The CDR3 loop reads CASSLPPGLAGKETQYF. The CDR3 DNA reads as TGTGCCAGCAGTCTGCCCCCGGGACTAGCGGGGAAAGAGACCCAGTACTTC.

This clone was counted a single time. The CDR3 protein is CASSQDMRLETQYF. Here the CDR3 DNA reads TGCGCCAGCAGCCAAGATATGCGCTTGGAGACCCAGTACTTC. The V gene is TRBV4-1, the J gene TRBJ2-5; D gene uncertain. CDR1 MGHRA and CDR2 YSYEKL come from the germline V gene. The CDR3 length is 14 residues. Trimming pared 0 bases from V and 5 bases from J, leaving 10 bases between.

The chain carries TRBV5-5 and TRBJ2-5, with 9 positions matching TRBD1. Trimming at V came to 4 bases and at J to 5 bases, leaving 9 bases not matched to a gene. CDR1 is SGHKS, CDR2 YYEKEE, per germline (reference sequence). This CDR3 spans 15 amino acids. CDR3 sequence: CASSPGDRAGETQYF. The DNA of the CDR3 is TGTGCCAGCAGCCCCGGGGACAGGGCAGGGGAGACCCAGTACTTC.

V gene TRBV4-3 combines with J gene TRBJ1-2; TRBD1 matches at 12 bases. Germline V lookup: CDR1 LGHNA, CDR2 YSLEER. The V segment lost 4 bases and the J segment 6 bases; nucleotides outside the gene matches: 6. This CDR3 comprises 15 residues. CDR3 DNA: TGCGCCAGCAGCCTCGGGACAGGGGGCGCGGATGGCTACACCTTC. The encoded protein is CASSLGTGGADGYTF.

DNA for the CDR3: TGTGCCAGTAACCCCTGGGGAGTGGGCAACACCGGGGAGCTGTTTTTT. This encodes CASNPWGVGNTGELFF. The chain is built from TRBV19 and TRBJ2-2, with D possibly matching TRBD2 (5 bases). This CDR3 region has 16 residues. From germline, CDR1 is LNHDA and CDR2 SQIVND (reference sequence). V lost 7 bases, J lost 2 bases, and 17 bases lay in between.

The chain carries TRBV2 and TRBJ2-2; weak D call: TRBD2 (6 bases). Trimming cost V 6 bases and J 0 bases, with 14 bases left between them. CDR1 is SNHLY and CDR2 is FYNNEI in the germline V gene. This CDR3 is built from 16 residues. DNA for the CDR3: TGTGCCAGCAGGGGACCGGGACTCTCGAACACCGGGGAGCTGTTTTTT. Translation gives CASRGPGLSNTGELFF.

Only one count was recorded for this clone. CDR3 in amino acids: CASSTGTWGETQYF. CDR3 in DNA: TGTGCCAGTAGCACCGGGACTTGGGGGGAGACCCAGTACTTC. The V call is TRBV19, the J call TRBJ2-5; possibly TRBD2 for D (6 bases). V was trimmed by 6 bases and J by 5 bases, leaving 16 bases between them. The germline V gene encodes CDR1 LNHDA and CDR2 SQIVND (reference sequence). The CDR3 is 14 amino acids.

This chain links TRBV2 with TRBJ2-1, with a possible D match to TRBD2 (6 bases). The V gene lost 5 bases and the J gene lost 4 bases, with 18 bases spanning the gap. Germline V gene data show CDR1 as SNHLY and CDR2 as FYNNEI. This CDR3 comprises 16 residues. CDR3 amino acids: CASSPGLGDRYNEQFF. The CDR3 nucleotides are TGTGCCAGCAGTCCGGGACTGGGGGATCGATACAATGAGCAGTTCTTC.

The V gene is TRBV4-2, the J gene TRBJ2-3; 11 bases line up with TRBD2. The V segment lost 1 base and the J segment 4 bases; nucleotides outside the gene matches: 7. This CDR3 region has 17 residues. Germline CDR1 LGHNA, CDR2 YNFKEQ. The CDR3 loop reads CASSQVLASGGPDTQYF. The CDR3 bases are TGTGCCAGCAGCCAAGTTTTGGCTAGCGGGGGGCCAGATACGCAGTATTTT.

This chain links TRBV28 with TRBJ2-1, with D possibly matching TRBD1 (7 bases). Trimming took 5 bases from V and 7 from J, leaving 15 bases between them. Looked up from germline, CDR1 is MDHEN and CDR2 is SYDVKM. The CDR3 consists of 14 residues. In DNA form, the CDR3 reads TGTGCCAGCAGTCCCCCACAGGGGAGGAATGAGCAGTTCTTC. Translated: CASSPPQGRNEQFF.

V and J are TRBV6-5 and TRBJ1-1; no firm D call. CDR1 is MNHEY and CDR2 is SVGAGI in the germline V gene. V was shortened by 6 bases and J by 9 bases, with 14 bases between the two germline ends. The CDR3 has 12 amino acids. CDR3 bases: TGTGCCAGCAGCTTTAACAGAGATCAAGCTTTCTTT. Translating gives CASSFNRDQAFF.

The chain links TRBV5-1 to TRBJ1-5; D is perhaps TRBD1 (5 bases). V shed 4 bases and J shed 0 bases, with 17 bases lying between them. Germline V gives CDR1 SGHRS, CDR2 YFSETQ. The CDR3 runs to 17 residues. The CDR3 is CASSPGGGVYSNQPQHF. CDR3 coding DNA: TGCGCCAGCAGCCCGGGGGGAGGAGTCTATAGCAATCAGCCCCAGCATTTT. Complete variable domain (other parts from reference TRBV5-1 and TRBJ1-5): KAGVTQTPRYLIKTRGQQVTLSCSPISGHRSVSWYQQTPGQGLQFLFEYFSETQRNKGNFPGRFSGRQFSNSRSEMNVSTLELGDSALYLCASSPGGGVYSNQPQHFGDGTRLSIL.

The chain links TRBV5-5 to TRBJ2-5, with 7 bases that match TRBD2. The CDR3 sequence is 15 residues long. Germline lookup yields CDR1 SGHKS and CDR2 YYEKEE (reference sequence). With V trimmed by 3 bases and J by 2 bases, 7 bases remained unmatched. CDR3 sequence: CASSSRTGGQETQYF. The CDR3 region has the DNA TGTGCCAGCAGCTCCCGGACGGGAGGTCAAGAGACCCAGTACTTC.